The clone carrying this T cell receptor (beta chain) was detected many times. TCRdb re-called the 5' RACE reads with MiXCR, one entry per CDR3 protein. The data contain over 25,000 distinct CDR3 sequences, 5% to 6% of them singletons. The data are from a study of T cells after yellow fever vaccination. Across the whole study: Sorting by CD3, CD45RA, CCR7 and CD95 gave EM, EMRA, CM and Tscm subsets.

Study-level results: The day 0 sorted memory subsets showed almost all vaccine-responding clonotypes to be undetectable. Only a small proportion of the clonotypes turned up in both the CD4 and the CD8 compartments, likely arising from convergent recombination.

CDR3 length: 13 residues. V was cut by 2 bases and J by 3 bases, with 4 bases left in between. The germline V gene has CDR1 MRHNA and CDR2 SNTAGT. The chain carries TRBV6-4 and TRBJ2-2, with D unresolved. This clonotype was obtained from a man aged 25 to 40 who received the YFV17D yellow fever vaccine. The sequencing used PBMCs, either bulk or a sorted T-cell subset (CD4+, CD8+, memory, or dextramer-sorted; not recorded which), collected 15 days after the yellow fever booster vaccination. CDR3 in amino acids: CASSDRDTGELFF. Written as DNA, the CDR3 is TGTGCCAGCAGTGACAGGGACACCGGGGAGCTGTTTTTT.